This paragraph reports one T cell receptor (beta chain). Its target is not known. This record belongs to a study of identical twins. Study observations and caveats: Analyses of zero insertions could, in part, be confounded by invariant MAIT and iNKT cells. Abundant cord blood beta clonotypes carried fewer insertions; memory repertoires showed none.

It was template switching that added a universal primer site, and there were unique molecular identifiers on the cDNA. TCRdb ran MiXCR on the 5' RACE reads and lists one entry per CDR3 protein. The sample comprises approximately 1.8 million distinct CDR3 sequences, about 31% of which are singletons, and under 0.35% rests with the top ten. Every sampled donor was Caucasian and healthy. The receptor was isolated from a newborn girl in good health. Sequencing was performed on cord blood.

CDR3 bases: TGTGCCAGCAGTGAATCGACGGGGCGTCTCTCCTACGAGCAGTACTTC. Amino acid sequence: CASSESTGRLSYEQYF. This rearrangement joins TRBV25-1 to TRBJ2-7, with D perhaps being TRBD1 or TRBD2 (5 bases each). Germline V CDR1 and CDR2: MGHDK, SYGVNS. CDR3 length equals 16 residues. Trimming took off 1 base at V and 0 bases at J, with 13 bases between the two ends.